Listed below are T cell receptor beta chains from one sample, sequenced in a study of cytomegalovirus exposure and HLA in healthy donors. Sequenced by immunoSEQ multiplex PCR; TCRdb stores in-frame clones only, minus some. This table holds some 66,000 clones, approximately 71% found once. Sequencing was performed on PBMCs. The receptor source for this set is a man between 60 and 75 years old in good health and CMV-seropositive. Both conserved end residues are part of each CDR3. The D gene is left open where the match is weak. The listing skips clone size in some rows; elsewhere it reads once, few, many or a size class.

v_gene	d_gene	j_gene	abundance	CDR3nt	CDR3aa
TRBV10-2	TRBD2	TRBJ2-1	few	TGCGCCAGCAGTGAACCTAGCGGCTACAATGAGCAGTTCTTC	CASSEPSGYNEQFF
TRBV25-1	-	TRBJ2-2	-	TGTGCCAGTCGGGGTTACACCGGGGAGCTGTTTTTT	CASRGYTGELFF
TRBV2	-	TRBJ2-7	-	TGTGCCAGCAGTGAAGTTGGCAGAACCTACGAGCAGTACTTC	CASSEVGRTYEQYF
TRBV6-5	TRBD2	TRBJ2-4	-	TGTGCCAGCAGTACGGGAGGGCAGGAGGAAAACATTCAGTACTTC	CASSTGGQEENIQYF
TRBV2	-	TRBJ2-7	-	TGTGCCAGCAGTCCAGACAACCTCTACGAGCAGTACTTC	CASSPDNLYEQYF
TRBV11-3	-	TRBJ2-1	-	TGTGCCAGCAGCTTAGAGGGGGTGGGCGGGATTATCGATGAGCAGTTCTTC	CASSLEGVGGIIDEQFF
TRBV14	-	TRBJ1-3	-	TGTGCCAGCAGCCCCCAGGTCCTCTCTGGAAACACCATATATTTT	CASSPQVLSGNTIYF
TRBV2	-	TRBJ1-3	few	TGTGCCAGCAGTGAAAGTCCTAGGGGGTCTGGGGACACCATATATTTT	CASSESPRGSGDTIYF
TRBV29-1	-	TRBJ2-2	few	TGCAGCTACAGACATACGAACACCGGGGAGCTGTTTTTT	CSYRHTNTGELFF
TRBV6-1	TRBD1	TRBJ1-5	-	TGTGCCAGCAGACCGGACAGGACCCGCAATCAGCCCCAGCATTTT	CASRPDRTRNQPQHF
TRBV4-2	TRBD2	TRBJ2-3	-	TGTGCCAGCAGCCAAGTAGCGGGAGGGACATCCATGGATACGCAGTATTTT	CASSQVAGGTSMDTQYF
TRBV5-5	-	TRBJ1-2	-	TGTGCCAGCAGCCGGGGGGGCACCTCCCAGGACTATGGCTACACCTTC	CASSRGGTSQDYGYTF
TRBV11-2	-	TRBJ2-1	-	TGTGCCAGCAGACCATCCAGGGTTACTAAGGGGTACAATGAGCAGTTCTTC	CASRPSRVTKGYNEQFF
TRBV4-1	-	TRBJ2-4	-	TGCGCCAGCAGCGAAGGGGCCTACGAAGCCAAAAACATTCAGTACTTC	CASSEGAYEAKNIQYF
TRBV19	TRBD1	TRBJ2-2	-	TGTGCCAGTACCCTCGGGACAGGGCGAACCGGGGAGCTGTTTTTT	CASTLGTGRTGELFF
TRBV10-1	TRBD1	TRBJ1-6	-	TGCGCCAGCAGCCTCCATTTAGACAGGGCCGCATGGCCCCTCCACTTT	CASSLHLDRAAWPLHF
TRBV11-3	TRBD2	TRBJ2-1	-	TGTGCCAGCAGCCCACTTAGCGGGGTGCCCTACAATGAGCAGTTCTTC	CASSPLSGVPYNEQFF
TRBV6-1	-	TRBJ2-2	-	TGTGCCAGCAAAGCTTACACCGGGGAGCTGTTTTTT	CASKAYTGELFF
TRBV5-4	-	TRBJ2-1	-	TGTGCCAGCAGCTTGTTGAAAGTAGCGGCTGTATCGAATGAGCAGTTCTTC	CASSLLKVAAVSNEQFF
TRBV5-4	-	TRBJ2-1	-	TGTGCCAGCAGCTGGACCAGGGACTACAATGAGCAGTTCTTC	CASSWTRDYNEQFF
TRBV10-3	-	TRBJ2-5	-	TGTGCCATCAATCCGGGAGCGGAGCAAGAGACCCAGTACTTC	CAINPGAEQETQYF
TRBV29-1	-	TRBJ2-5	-	TGCAGCGTTGAAGACGCGGTTCAAGAGACCCAGTACTTC	CSVEDAVQETQYF
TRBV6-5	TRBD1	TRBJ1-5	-	TGTGCCAGCAGCTGGACAGGGGGCCAGCCCCAGCATTTT	CASSWTGGQPQHF
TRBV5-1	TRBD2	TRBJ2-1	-	TGCGCCAGCAGCCCGATCCGGGGGGACCCCTACAATGAGCAGTTCTTC	CASSPIRGDPYNEQFF
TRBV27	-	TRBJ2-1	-	TGTGCCAGCACCTTGGGGGGGATGGGACAGGATGAGCAGTTCTTC	CASTLGGMGQDEQFF
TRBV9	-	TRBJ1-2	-	TGTGCCAGCAGCGTAGCCGGGGGGACTAACTATGGCTACACCTTC	CASSVAGGTNYGYTF
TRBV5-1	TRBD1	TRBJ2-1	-	TGCGCCAGCAGCTTCTCGGCAGGGGGCAATGAGCAGTTCTTC	CASSFSAGGNEQFF
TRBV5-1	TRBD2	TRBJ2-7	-	TGCGCCAGCAGAAACCCGGCCAGGGGACTAGCCAACTCCTACGAGCAGTACTTC	CASRNPARGLANSYEQYF
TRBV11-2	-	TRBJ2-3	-	TGTGCCAGCAGCCCACGGGGAAAGGGAACAGATACGCAGTATTTT	CASSPRGKGTDTQYF
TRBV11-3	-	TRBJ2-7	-	TGTGCCAGCAGCTTAGGGGCTAGCTTGGGCGAGCAGTACTTC	CASSLGASLGEQYF
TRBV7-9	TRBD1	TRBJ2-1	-	TGTGCCAGCAGCCCAGGACAGGGGTACAATGAGCAGTTCTTC	CASSPGQGYNEQFF
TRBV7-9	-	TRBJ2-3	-	TGTGCCAGCAGCTTACAGGGGGGTACGCAGTATTTT	CASSLQGGTQYF
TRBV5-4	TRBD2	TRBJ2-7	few	TGTGCCAGCAGCTCCGGGACTAGCGGGCGTAAACCGTATGTCGGGCAGTACTTC	CASSSGTSGRKPYVGQYF
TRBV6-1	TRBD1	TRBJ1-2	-	TGTGCCAGCAAATCCGGGACAGGGGCCGGTGGCTACACCTTC	CASKSGTGAGGYTF
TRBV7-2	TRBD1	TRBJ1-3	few	TGTGCCAGCAGCTCGACCCCTGGGACAGGGGGAGGCACCATATATTTT	CASSSTPGTGGGTIYF
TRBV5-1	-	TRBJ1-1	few	TGCGCCAGCAGCCTAGAGACAGGCGGTTTGGTGTTT	CASSLETGGLVF
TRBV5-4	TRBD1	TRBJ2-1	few	TGTGCCAGCAGCCGACAGGGTTACAATGAGCAGTTCTTC	CASSRQGYNEQFF
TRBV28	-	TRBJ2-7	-	TGTGCCAGCAGTTTATCGTGGCAGTCCTACGAGCAGTACTTC	CASSLSWQSYEQYF
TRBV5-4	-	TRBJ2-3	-	TGTGCCAGCAGCTTGGCGGCGGGGCTAAGCACAGATACGCAGTATTTT	CASSLAAGLSTDTQYF
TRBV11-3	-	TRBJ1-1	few	TGTGCCAGCAGCTTAATCGGGGGGACGGGTGAAGCTTTCTTT	CASSLIGGTGEAFF
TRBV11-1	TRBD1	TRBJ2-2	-	TGTGCCAGCAGCCCCCGGACAGGGAACACCGGGGAGCTGTTTTTT	CASSPRTGNTGELFF
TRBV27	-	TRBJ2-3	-	TGTGCCAGCAGCCCACCCCGACTATGGCAATTAACAGATACGCAGTATTTT	CASSPPRLWQLTDTQYF
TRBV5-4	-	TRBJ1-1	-	TGTGCCAGCAGTTTAGCAGGGCGGAACACTGAAGCTTTCTTT	CASSLAGRNTEAFF
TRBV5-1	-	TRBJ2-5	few	TGCGCCAGCAGTGACGGAACCAGGGGACAAGAGACCCAGTACTTC	CASSDGTRGQETQYF
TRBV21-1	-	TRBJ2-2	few	TGTGCCAGCAGCCGCGCCTTGGTCACCGGGGAGCTGTTTTTT	CASSRALVTGELFF
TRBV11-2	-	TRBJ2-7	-	TGTGCCAGCAGCTTAGGATACGGGTCGTACGAGCAGTACTTC	CASSLGYGSYEQYF
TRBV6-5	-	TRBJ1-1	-	TGTGCCAGCAGTTACTCCATGGGGGCTAGCACTGAAGCTTTCTTT	CASSYSMGASTEAFF
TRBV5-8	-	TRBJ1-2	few	TGTGCCAGCAGCTTGGCCGAGGGACTCTATGGCTACACCTTC	CASSLAEGLYGYTF
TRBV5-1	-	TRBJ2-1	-	TGCGCCAGCAGCCCCTCGCGGAGGCTCGGCAATGAGCAGTTCTTC	CASSPSRRLGNEQFF
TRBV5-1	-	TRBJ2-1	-	TGCGCCAGCAGCTTGGGTGCCATAGGGGTGGTTCGGGAGCAGTTCTTC	CASSLGAIGVVREQFF
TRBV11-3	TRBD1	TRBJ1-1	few	TGTGCCAGCAGCTTACAGGGGGCGAACACTGAAGCTTTCTTT	CASSLQGANTEAFF
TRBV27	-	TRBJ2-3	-	TGTGCCAGCAGTTTATCCCGACAGCTTAGCACAGATACGCAGTATTTT	CASSLSRQLSTDTQYF
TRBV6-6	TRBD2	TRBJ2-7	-	TGTGCCAGCACCGACAGCGGGGGCTACGAGCAGTACTTC	CASTDSGGYEQYF
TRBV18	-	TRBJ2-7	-	TGTGCCAGCTCCGCCCGGGATCTCTCCTACGAGCAGTACTTC	CASSARDLSYEQYF
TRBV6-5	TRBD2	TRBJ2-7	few	TGTGCCAGCAGCCTCGGGGGGGCCCCCTCCTACGAGCAGTACTTC	CASSLGGAPSYEQYF
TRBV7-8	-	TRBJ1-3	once	TGTGCCGGCAGCTTAGTCGCCTATGGAAACACCATATATTTT	CAGSLVAYGNTIYF
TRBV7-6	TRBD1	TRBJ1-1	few	TGTGCCAGCAGCCAGACAGGGACTGAAGCTTTCTTT	CASSQTGTEAFF
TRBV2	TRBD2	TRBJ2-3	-	TGTGCCAGCACCGGGACTATCACAGATACGCAGTATTTT	CASTGTITDTQYF
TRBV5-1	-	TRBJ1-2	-	TGCGCCAGCAGCTTGGGAACAGGGATCTATGGCTACACCTTC	CASSLGTGIYGYTF
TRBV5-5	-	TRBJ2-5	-	TGTGCCAGCAGCCCATCACAGGGTTGGGAGACCCAGTACTTC	CASSPSQGWETQYF